The rows below give T cell receptor beta chains drawn from one sample of a study of blood T cell repertoires in COVID-19. Assay: immunoSEQ multiplex PCR; the TCRdb copy retains only in-frame clones and omits some. The table records around 100,000 clones, about 90% of them present only once. What was sequenced was peripheral blood. The origin of the receptors is a young man in a cohort sampled during active COVID-19. The CDR3 runs from the conserved cysteine through the conserved F or W. Each record gives: V gene, J gene, D gene, clone size, CDR3 protein, CDR3 DNA. A D gene is named only where the DNA matches it firmly. A row's size may be missing; if present it is once, few, many or a size class.

>TRBV7-8|TRBJ1-2|TRBD1|NA
CASSLSGGTGAGYTF
TGTGCCAGCAGCTTAAGTGGGGGTACAGGGGCTGGCTACACCTTC
>TRBV9|TRBJ2-1|TRBD2|NA
CASSLLAVSYNEQFF
TGTGCCAGCAGCCTGCTAGCGGTATCCTACAATGAGCAGTTCTTC
>TRBV28|TRBJ2-2|TRBD2|NA
CASGSGGAGTGELFF
TGTGCCAGCGGCAGCGGGGGGGCCGGCACCGGGGAGCTGTTTTTT
>TRBV7-2|TRBJ2-1|NA|NA
CASSSDRRSYNEQFF
TGTGCCAGCAGCTCAGACAGGCGCTCCTACAATGAGCAGTTCTTC
>TRBV5-4|TRBJ2-3|TRBD2|NA
CASSRERGETDTQYF
TGTGCCAGCAGCCGGGAGCGGGGGGAAACAGATACGCAGTATTTT
>TRBV3-1/TRBV3-2|TRBJ2-5|TRBD2|NA
CASSHSSSGANGRYF
TGTGCCAGCAGCCATTCCTCTAGCGGGGCTAATGGGAGGTACTTC
>TRBV5-1|TRBJ2-2|TRBD1|NA
CASAGTGNTGELFF
TGCGCCAGCGCTGGGACAGGGAACACCGGGGAGCTGTTTTTT
>TRBV5-1|TRBJ2-3|TRBD2|NA
CASSSSDRGEDTQYF
TGCGCCAGCAGCTCCTCTGATCGGGGGGAAGATACGCAGTATTTT
>TRBV29-1|TRBJ2-3|NA|once
CSVVGGLTDTQYF
TGCAGCGTTGTGGGGGGACTCACAGATACGCAGTATTTT
>TRBV28|TRBJ2-5|TRBD2|NA
CASSGAGSGGEETQYF
TGTGCCAGCAGTGGAGCAGGGAGCGGGGGGGAGGAGACCCAGTACTTC
>TRBV5-6|TRBJ1-2|NA|NA
CASSFTGYNYGYTF
TGTGCCAGCAGCTTTACTGGTTACAACTATGGCTACACCTTC
>TRBV24-1|TRBJ2-5|TRBD1|NA
CATSVSRGQETQYF
TGTGCCACCAGTGTATCCAGGGGGCAAGAGACCCAGTACTTC
>TRBV27|TRBJ2-7|NA|NA
CASSLSLYKGYEQYF
TGTGCCAGCAGTTTATCGTTGTATAAGGGGTACGAGCAGTACTTC
>TRBV19|TRBJ1-5|NA|NA
CASSPEGEGFQPQHF
TGTGCCAGTAGTCCCGAGGGGGAGGGATTCCAGCCCCAGCATTTT
>TRBV5-6|TRBJ2-5|NA|NA
CASSFSGSGETQYF
TGTGCCAGCAGCTTTAGCGGATCCGGGGAGACCCAGTACTTC
>TRBV29-1|TRBJ1-2|NA|NA
CSVDGYGAGDFYGYTF
TGCAGCGTTGACGGGTACGGGGCAGGGGATTTCTATGGCTACACCTTC
>TRBV19|TRBJ2-2|NA|NA
CASSAGRPTGELFF
TGTGCCAGTAGTGCGGGCAGACCCACCGGGGAGCTGTTTTTT
>TRBV7-2|TRBJ1-2|NA|NA
CASSSTGTSNYGYTF
TGTGCCAGCAGCTCAACCGGGACTTCCAACTATGGCTACACCTTC
>TRBV6-1|TRBJ2-7|NA|NA
CASSVINFSGQRYEQYF
TGTGCCAGCAGTGTTATTAATTTTTCGGGACAACGCTACGAGCAGTACTTC
>TRBV5-4|TRBJ2-3|NA|NA
CASSLDSGRVTDTQYF
TGTGCCAGCAGCTTGGACAGCGGGCGAGTCACAGATACGCAGTATTTT
>TRBV3-1/TRBV3-2|TRBJ1-1|NA|NA
CASSQDRVNTEAFF
TGTGCCAGCAGCCAAGACAGGGTTAACACTGAAGCTTTCTTT
>TRBV2|TRBJ1-1|TRBD1|once
CASTKEDRGTEAFF
TGTGCCAGCACAAAAGAGGACAGGGGCACTGAAGCTTTCTTT
>TRBV4-3|TRBJ1-4|TRBD1|NA
CASSQDRRQGKKLFF
TGCGCCAGCAGCCAAGATAGGAGACAGGGGAAAAAACTGTTTTTT
>TRBV5-6|TRBJ2-1|NA|once
CASAGVRGSNEQFF
TGTGCCAGCGCGGGAGTCAGGGGCTCCAATGAGCAGTTCTTC
>TRBV18|TRBJ2-5|TRBD1|NA
CASSLRQGQGETQYF
TGTGCCAGCTCACTTCGACAGGGCCAGGGAGAGACCCAGTACTTC
>TRBV6-5|TRBJ1-4|NA|few
CASSYVQNEKLFF
TGTGCCAGCAGTTACGTACAGAACGAAAAACTGTTTTTT
>TRBV27|TRBJ2-1|NA|NA
CASSLGQGIINEQFF
TGTGCCAGCAGTTTAGGGCAGGGGATAATCAATGAGCAGTTCTTC
>TRBV6-1|TRBJ1-5|NA|NA
CASSDLFVSNQPQHF
TGTGCCAGCAGTGACCTCTTTGTTAGCAATCAGCCCCAGCATTTT
>TRBV7-9|TRBJ1-3|NA|few
CASSHRTASGNTIYF
TGTGCCAGCAGCCACCGGACAGCCTCTGGAAACACCATATATTTT
>TRBV5-1|TRBJ1-5|TRBD1|few
CASSTTGDHSQPQHF
TGCGCCAGCAGCACGACAGGGGACCACAGTCAGCCCCAGCATTTT
>TRBV11-1|TRBJ1-1|TRBD1|NA
CASSGRRGLNTEAFF
TGTGCCAGCAGCGGACGCAGGGGGCTGAACACTGAAGCTTTCTTT
>TRBV11-2|TRBJ1-2|NA|NA
CASSLVSGKDGYTF
TGTGCCAGCAGCTTAGTCTCAGGGAAGGATGGCTACACCTTC
>TRBV6-1|TRBJ2-1|TRBD2|NA
CASSEMKRGNNEQFF
TGTGCCAGCAGTGAGATGAAGCGGGGGAACAATGAGCAGTTCTTC
>TRBV19|TRBJ2-5|NA|NA
CASSIDRSETQYF
TGTGCCAGTAGTATAGATAGATCAGAGACCCAGTACTTC
>TRBV9|TRBJ2-1|TRBD1|NA
CASSVITGGYNEQFF
TGTGCCAGCAGCGTAATTACAGGGGGGTACAATGAGCAGTTCTTC
>TRBV9|TRBJ2-5|NA|NA
CASSVGGDSQETQYF
TGTGCCAGCAGCGTGGGGGGTGACAGCCAAGAGACCCAGTACTTC
>TRBV5-6|TRBJ2-7|NA|NA
CASSRPDLEGLYEQYF
TGTGCCAGCAGCCGTCCGGACTTGGAAGGCCTATACGAGCAGTACTTC
>TRBV12-5|TRBJ2-1|TRBD1|NA
CASGLVLGQGVHEQFF
TGTGCTAGTGGTTTGGTACTGGGACAGGGGGTCCATGAGCAGTTCTTC
>TRBV4-3|TRBJ1-4|NA|once
CASSQDSGVLANEKLFF
TGCGCCAGCAGCCAAGATTCGGGGGTACTGGCTAATGAAAAACTGTTTTTT
>TRBV9|TRBJ1-3|TRBD1|NA
CASSTTERGQGRSSGNTIYF
TGTGCCAGCAGCACAACAGAGAGGGGACAGGGAAGGTCCTCTGGAAACACCATATATTTT
>TRBV29-1|TRBJ1-1|TRBD1|NA
CSVEGTENTEAFF
TGCAGCGTTGAGGGGACAGAGAACACTGAAGCTTTCTTT
>TRBV5-1|TRBJ2-5|TRBD2|NA
CASSLSSGGAETQYF
TGCGCCAGCAGCTTAAGTAGCGGGGGGGCGGAGACCCAGTACTTC
>TRBV9|TRBJ1-3|NA|NA
CASSPDTSSSGNTIYF
TGTGCCAGCAGCCCTGACACTTCGAGCTCTGGAAACACCATATATTTT
>TRBV7-9|TRBJ1-2|TRBD1|NA
CASRPRDRENYGYTF
TGTGCCAGCAGGCCAAGGGACAGAGAGAACTATGGCTACACCTTC
>TRBV5-1|TRBJ2-3|TRBD1|NA
CASSWDRQGRRDTQYF
TGCGCCAGCAGCTGGGACCGACAGGGCCGGAGGGATACGCAGTATTTT